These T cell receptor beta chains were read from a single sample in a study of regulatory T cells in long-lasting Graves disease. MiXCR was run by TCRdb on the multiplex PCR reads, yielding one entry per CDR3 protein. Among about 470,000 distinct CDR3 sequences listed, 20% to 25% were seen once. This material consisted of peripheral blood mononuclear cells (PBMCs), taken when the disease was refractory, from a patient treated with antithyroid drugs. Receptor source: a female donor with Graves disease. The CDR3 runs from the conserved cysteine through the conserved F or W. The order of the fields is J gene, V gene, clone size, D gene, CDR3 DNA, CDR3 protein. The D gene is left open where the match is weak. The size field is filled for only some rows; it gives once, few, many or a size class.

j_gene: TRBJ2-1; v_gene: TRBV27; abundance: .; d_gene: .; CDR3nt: TGTGCCAGCGGAGGCCAAGAGGACAGCTACAATGAGCAGTTCTTC; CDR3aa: CASGGQEDSYNEQFF
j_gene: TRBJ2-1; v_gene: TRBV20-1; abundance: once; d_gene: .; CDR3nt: TGCAGTGCTCTACGGGAGTTCCCGAGGAATGAGCAGTTCTTC; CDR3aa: CSALREFPRNEQFF
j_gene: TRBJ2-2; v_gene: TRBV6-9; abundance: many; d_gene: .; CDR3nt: TGTGCCAGCAGTTACTTGTCACGGACGAACACCGGGGAGCTGTTTTTT; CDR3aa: CASSYLSRTNTGELFF
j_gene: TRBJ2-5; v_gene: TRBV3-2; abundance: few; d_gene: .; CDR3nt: TGTGCCAGCAGCGACGGACTAGCGGGAGAAAGGGAGACCCAGTACTTC; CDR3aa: CASSDGLAGERETQYF
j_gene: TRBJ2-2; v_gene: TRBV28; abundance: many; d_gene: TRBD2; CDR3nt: TGTGCCAGCAGTTTCAGCGGGACGAACACCGGGGAGCTGTTTTTT; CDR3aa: CASSFSGTNTGELFF
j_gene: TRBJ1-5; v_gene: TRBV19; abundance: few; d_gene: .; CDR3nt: TGTGCCAGTAGATCCGGGACGGCCGGTTCCAATCAGCCCCAGCATTTT; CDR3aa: CASRSGTAGSNQPQHF
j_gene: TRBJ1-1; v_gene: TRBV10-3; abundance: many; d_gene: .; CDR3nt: TGTGCCATCAGTGAGGGCACTGAAGCTTTCTTT; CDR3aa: CAISEGTEAFF
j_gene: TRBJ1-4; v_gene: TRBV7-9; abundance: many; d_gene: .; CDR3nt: TGTGCCAGCAGCTTAGCGATCTCTGGCGTCCGATCCAACCGTGAAAAACTGTTTTTT; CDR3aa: CASSLAISGVRSNREKLFF
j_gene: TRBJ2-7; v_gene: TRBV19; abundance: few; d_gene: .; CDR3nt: TGTGCCAGTAGTATTGCTCCGCATAATCAGGCCGAGCAGTACTTC; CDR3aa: CASSIAPHNQAEQYF
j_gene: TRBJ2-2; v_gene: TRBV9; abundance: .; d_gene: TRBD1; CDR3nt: TGTGCCAGCAGCGTAGGAGGGGGCGACACCGGGGAGCTGTTTTTT; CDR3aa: CASSVGGGDTGELFF
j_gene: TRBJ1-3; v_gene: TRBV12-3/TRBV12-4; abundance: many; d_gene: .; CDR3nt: TGTGCCAGCAGTTTGGCGGCAGGGCTCTCTTCTGGAAACACCATATATTTT; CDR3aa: CASSLAAGLSSGNTIYF
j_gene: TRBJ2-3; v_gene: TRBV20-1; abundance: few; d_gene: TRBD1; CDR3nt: TGCAGTGCCTCGGGGACAGGGGGCTCAGATACGCAGTATTTT; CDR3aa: CSASGTGGSDTQYF
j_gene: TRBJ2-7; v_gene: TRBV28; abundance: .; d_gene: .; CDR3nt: TGTGCCAGCAGATTTTCCCAGGACGGACTCTCCTACGAGCAGTACTTC; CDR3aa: CASRFSQDGLSYEQYF
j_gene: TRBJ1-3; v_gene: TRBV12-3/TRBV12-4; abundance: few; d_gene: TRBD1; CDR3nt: TGTGCCAGCAGGAAGGACAGGGGGCTTGTCTCTGGAAACACCATATATTTT; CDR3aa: CASRKDRGLVSGNTIYF
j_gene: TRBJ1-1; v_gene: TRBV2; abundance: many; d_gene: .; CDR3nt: TGTGCCAGCAGGGACCCTCGGGGGTACACTGAAGCTTTCTTT; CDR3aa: CASRDPRGYTEAFF
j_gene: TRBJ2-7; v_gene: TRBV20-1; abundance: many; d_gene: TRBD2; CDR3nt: TGCAGTGCTAGTCTCGGGGTAGGGCGGGGGAGCTCCTACGAGCAGTACTTC; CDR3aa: CSASLGVGRGSSYEQYF
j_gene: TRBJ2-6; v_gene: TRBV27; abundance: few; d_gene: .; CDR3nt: TGTGCCAGCAGGTTAGGCGGTTCTGGGGCCAACGTCCTGACTTTC; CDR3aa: CASRLGGSGANVLTF
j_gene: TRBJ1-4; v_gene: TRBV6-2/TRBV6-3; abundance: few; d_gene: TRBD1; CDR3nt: TGTGCCAGCAGACGGACAGGGACGAATCGGGATGAAAAACTGTTTTTT; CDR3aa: CASRRTGTNRDEKLFF
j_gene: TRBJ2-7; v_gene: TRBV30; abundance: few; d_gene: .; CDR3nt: TGTGCCTGGAGCGAGGACGCGGGGTACGAGCAGTACTTC; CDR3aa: CAWSEDAGYEQYF
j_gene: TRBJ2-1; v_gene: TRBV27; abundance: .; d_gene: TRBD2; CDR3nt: TGTGCCAGCAGTAGGGGACTAGCGGCCTACAATGAGCAGTTCTTC; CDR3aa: CASSRGLAAYNEQFF
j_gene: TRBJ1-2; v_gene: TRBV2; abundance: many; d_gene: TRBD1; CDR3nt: TGTGCCAGCACTGTACAGGGGAGAGGCTACACCTTC; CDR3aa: CASTVQGRGYTF
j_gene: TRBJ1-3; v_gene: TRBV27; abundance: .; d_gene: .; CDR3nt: TGTGCCAGCAGTTTAGCGCGAACTGGAAACACCATATATTTT; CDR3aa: CASSLARTGNTIYF
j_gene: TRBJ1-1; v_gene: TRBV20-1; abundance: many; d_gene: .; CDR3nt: TGCAGTGCTGCGGGACCTTCGAACACTGAAGCTTTCTTT; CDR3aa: CSAAGPSNTEAFF
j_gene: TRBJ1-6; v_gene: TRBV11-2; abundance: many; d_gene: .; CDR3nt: TGTGCCAGCAGCTTAGATTCGGAGGGGTTCGTTTCACCCCTCCACTTT; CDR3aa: CASSLDSEGFVSPLHF
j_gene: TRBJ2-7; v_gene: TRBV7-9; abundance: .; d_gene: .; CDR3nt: TGTGCCAGCAGCTTAGATGCGGAATACGAGCAGTACTTC; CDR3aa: CASSLDAEYEQYF
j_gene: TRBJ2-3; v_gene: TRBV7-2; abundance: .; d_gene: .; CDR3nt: TGTGCCAGCAGCTTAGGCGGTTATCCGCCTGGTACGCAGTATTTT; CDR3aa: CASSLGGYPPGTQYF
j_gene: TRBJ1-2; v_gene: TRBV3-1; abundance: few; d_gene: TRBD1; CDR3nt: TGTGCCAGCAGCCAAGACAGGGGGTACGACGGCTACACCTTC; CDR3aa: CASSQDRGYDGYTF
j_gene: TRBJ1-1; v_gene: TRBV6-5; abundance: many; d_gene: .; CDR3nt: TGTGCCAGCAGTTACCCGTGGGGTTCTGAAGCTTTCTTT; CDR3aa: CASSYPWGSEAFF
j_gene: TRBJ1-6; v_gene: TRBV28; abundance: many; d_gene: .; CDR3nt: TGTGCCAGCAGTTTGAATTGGGAGAATTCACCCCTCCACTTT; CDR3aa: CASSLNWENSPLHF
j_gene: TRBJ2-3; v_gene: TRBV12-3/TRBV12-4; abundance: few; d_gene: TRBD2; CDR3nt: TGTGCCAGCAGTTCCCTGACTAGCGGGGTGTCCACAGATACGCAGTATTTT; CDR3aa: CASSSLTSGVSTDTQYF
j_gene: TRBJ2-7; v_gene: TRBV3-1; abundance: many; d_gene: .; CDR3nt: TGTGCCAGCAGCCAAGCCGCAAATCTCGAGCAGTACTTC; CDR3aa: CASSQAANLEQYF
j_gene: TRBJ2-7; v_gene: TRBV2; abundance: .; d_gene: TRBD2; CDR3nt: TGTGCCAGCAGCCACAGAGGGACTAGCGGGAGGAGAACCTCCTACGAGCAGTACTTC; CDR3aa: CASSHRGTSGRRTSYEQYF
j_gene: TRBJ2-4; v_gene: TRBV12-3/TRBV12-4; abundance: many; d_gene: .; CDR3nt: TGTGCCAGCGGTGAGGGGGGGACTACCAAAAACATTCAGTACTTC; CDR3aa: CASGEGGTTKNIQYF
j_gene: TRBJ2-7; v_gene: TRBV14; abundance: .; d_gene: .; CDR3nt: TGTGCCAGCAGCCATACCGGCGCTCAGTACTTC; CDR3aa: CASSHTGAQYF
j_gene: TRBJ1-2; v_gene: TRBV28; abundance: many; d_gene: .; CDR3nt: TGTGCCAGCAGTTTTCAAGGGGTGTCCGTGGATGGCTACACCTTC; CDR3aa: CASSFQGVSVDGYTF
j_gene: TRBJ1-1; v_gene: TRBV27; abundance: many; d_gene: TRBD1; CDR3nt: TGTGCCAGCAGTCTTTCTCGATTGACAGGGGCTACTGAAGCTTTCTTT; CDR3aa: CASSLSRLTGATEAFF
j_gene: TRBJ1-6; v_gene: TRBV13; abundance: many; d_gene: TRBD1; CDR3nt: TGTGCCAGCAGGTCACAGGGGGTCGGTAATTCACCCCTCCACTTT; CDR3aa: CASRSQGVGNSPLHF
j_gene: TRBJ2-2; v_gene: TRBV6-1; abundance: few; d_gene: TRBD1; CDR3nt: TGTGCCAGCAGTCAGGGACAGGAGGGCGGGGAGCTGTTTTTT; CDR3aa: CASSQGQEGGELFF
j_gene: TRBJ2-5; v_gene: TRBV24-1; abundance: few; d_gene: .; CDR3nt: TGTGCCACCTCAGACGGGGCTCAAGAGACCCAGTACTTC; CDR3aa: CATSDGAQETQYF
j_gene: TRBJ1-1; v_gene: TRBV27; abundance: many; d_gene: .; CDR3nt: TGTGCCAGCAGTTCCCACAGGGCCAGAGGAGGCACTGAAGCTTTCTTT; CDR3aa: CASSSHRARGGTEAFF
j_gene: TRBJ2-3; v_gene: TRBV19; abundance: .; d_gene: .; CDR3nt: TGTGCCAGTAGTATTGGCGAAAGCACAGATACGCAGTATTTT; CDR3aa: CASSIGESTDTQYF
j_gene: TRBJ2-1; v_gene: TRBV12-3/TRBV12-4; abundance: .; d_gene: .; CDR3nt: TGTGCCAGCAGCCTCCGAAGGGGTGGCGATGAGCAGTTCTTC; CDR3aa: CASSLRRGGDEQFF
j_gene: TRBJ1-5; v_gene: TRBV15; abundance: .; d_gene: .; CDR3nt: TGTGCCACCAGCAGAGATCTGGGGGAGGGGCAGCCCCAGCATTTT; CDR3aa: CATSRDLGEGQPQHF
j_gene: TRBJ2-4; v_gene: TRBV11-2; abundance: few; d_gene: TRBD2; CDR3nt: TGTGCCAGCAGCTTTTTAGCGGGGGTAGCCAAAAACATTCAGTACTTC; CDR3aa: CASSFLAGVAKNIQYF
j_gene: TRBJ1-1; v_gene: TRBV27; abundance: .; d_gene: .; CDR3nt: TGTGCCAGCAGTATAACAGGGATCGTGAACACTGAAGCTTTCTTT; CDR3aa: CASSITGIVNTEAFF
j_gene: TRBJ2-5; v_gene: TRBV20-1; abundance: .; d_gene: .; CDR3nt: TGCAGTGCTAGACCAAACGCCCAAGAGACCCAGTACTTC; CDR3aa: CSARPNAQETQYF